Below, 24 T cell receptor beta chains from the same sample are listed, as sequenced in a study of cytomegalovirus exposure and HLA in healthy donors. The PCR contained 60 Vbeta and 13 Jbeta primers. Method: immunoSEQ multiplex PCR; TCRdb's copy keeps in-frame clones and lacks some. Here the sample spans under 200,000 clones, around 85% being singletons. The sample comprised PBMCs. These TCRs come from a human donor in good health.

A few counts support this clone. In nucleotides, the CDR3 is TGTGCCAGCAGTATCACGGTGCCTCGGCCCCAGCATTTT. Amino acid sequence: CASSITVPRPQHF. The chain joins TRBV6-4 to TRBJ1-5, with D hard to call. V lost 5 bases, J lost 9 bases, and 14 bases lay in between. Germline V gene data show CDR1 as MRHNA and CDR2 as SNTAGT. CDR3 length equals 13 residues.

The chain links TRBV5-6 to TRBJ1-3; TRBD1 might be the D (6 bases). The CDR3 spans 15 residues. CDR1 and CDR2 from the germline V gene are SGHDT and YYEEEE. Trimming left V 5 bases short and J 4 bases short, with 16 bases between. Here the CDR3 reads CASREQGSAGNTIYF. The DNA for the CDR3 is TGTGCCAGCAGAGAACAGGGTAGCGCAGGAAACACCATATATTTT.

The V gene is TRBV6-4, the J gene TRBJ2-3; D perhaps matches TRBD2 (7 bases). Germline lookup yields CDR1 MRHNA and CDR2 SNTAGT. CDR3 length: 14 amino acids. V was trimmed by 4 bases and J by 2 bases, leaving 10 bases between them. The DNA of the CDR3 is TGTGCCAGCAGTGGTGCGGGGGCCACAGATACGCAGTATTTT. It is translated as CASSGAGATDTQYF.

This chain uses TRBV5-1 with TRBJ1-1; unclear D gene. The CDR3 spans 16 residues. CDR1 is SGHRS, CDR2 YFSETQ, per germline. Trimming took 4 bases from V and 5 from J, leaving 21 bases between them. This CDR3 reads CASSPVPTGFGTEAFF. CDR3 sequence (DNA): TGCGCCAGCAGCCCAGTGCCGACGGGGTTTGGGACTGAAGCTTTCTTT.

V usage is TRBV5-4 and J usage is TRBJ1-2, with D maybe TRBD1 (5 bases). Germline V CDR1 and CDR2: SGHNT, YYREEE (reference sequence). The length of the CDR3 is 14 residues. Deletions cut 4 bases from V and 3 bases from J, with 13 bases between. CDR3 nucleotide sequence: TGTGCCAGCAGCGCGGGGCGGAAATACTATGGCTACACCTTC. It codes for CASSAGRKYYGYTF.

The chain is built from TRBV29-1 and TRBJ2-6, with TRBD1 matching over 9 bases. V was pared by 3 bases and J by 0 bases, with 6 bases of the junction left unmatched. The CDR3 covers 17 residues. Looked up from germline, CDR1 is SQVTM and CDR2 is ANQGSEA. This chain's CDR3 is CSVEGQGKGSGANVLTF. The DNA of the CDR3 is TGCAGCGTTGAGGGACAGGGAAAGGGCTCTGGGGCCAACGTCCTGACTTTC.

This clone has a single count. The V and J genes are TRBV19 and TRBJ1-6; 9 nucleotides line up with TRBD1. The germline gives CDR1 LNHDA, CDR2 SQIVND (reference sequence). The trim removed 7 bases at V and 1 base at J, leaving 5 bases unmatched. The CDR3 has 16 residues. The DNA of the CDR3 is TGTGCCAGTACTCCGACAGGGGGATCCTATAATTCACCCCTCCACTTT. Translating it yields CASTPTGGSYNSPLHF.

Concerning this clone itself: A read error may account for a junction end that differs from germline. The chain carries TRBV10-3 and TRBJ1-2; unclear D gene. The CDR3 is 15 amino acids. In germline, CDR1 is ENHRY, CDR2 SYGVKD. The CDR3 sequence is CVISENLLLLYGYTF. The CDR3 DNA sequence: TGTGTCATCAGTGAGAACTTGCTGCTTCTCTATGGCTACACCTTC.

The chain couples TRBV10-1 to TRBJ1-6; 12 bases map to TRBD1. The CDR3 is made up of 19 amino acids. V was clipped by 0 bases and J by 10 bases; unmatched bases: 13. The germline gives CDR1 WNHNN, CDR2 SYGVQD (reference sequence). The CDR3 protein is CASSESDPGQGASRSPLHF. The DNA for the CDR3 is TGCGCCAGCAGTGAGTCCGATCCGGGACAGGGGGCTTCAAGGTCACCCCTCCACTTT.

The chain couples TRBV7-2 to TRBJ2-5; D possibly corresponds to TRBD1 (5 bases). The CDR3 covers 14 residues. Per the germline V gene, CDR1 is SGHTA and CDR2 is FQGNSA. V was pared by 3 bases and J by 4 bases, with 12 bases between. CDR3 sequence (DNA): TGTGCCAGCAGCTTCAGGGCCCTGGGAGAGACCCAGTACTTC. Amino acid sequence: CASSFRALGETQYF. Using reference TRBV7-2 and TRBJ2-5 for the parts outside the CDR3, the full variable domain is GAGVSQSPSNKVTEKGKDVELRCDPISGHTALYWYRQSLGQGLEFLIYFQGNSAPDKSGLPSDRFSAERTGGSVSTLTIQRTQQEDSAVYLCASSFRALGETQYFGPGTRLLVL.

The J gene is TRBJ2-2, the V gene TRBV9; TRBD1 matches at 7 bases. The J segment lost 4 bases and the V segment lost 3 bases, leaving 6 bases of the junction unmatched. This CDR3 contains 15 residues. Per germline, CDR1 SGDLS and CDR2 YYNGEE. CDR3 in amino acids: CASSDRQGATGELFF. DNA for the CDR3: TGTGCCAGCAGCGACCGACAGGGCGCCACCGGGGAGCTGTTTTTT.

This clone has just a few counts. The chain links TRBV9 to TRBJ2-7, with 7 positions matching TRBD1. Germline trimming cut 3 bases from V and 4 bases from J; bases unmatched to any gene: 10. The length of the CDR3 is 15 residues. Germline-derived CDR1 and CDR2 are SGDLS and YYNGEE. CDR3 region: CASSADMGQTYEQYF. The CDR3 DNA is TGTGCCAGCAGCGCCGATATGGGACAGACGTACGAGCAGTACTTC.

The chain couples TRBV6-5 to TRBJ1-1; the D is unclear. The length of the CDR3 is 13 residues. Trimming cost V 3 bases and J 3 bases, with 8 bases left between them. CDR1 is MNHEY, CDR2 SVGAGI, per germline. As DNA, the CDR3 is TGTGCCAGCAGTTATCAGGCCTACACTGAAGCTTTCTTT. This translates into CASSYQAYTEAFF.

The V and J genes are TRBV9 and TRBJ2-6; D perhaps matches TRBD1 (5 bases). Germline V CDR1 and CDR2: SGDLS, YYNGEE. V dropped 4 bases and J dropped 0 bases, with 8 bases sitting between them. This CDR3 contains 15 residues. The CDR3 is CASSPTVSGANVLTF. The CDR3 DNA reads TGTGCCAGCAGCCCGACAGTCTCTGGGGCCAACGTCCTGACTTTC.

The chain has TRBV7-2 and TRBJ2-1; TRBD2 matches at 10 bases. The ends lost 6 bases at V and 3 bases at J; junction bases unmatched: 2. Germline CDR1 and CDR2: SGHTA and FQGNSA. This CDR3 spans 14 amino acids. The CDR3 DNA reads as TGTGCCAGCAGTCGGACTAGCGGCTACAATGAGCAGTTCTTC. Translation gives CASSRTSGYNEQFF.

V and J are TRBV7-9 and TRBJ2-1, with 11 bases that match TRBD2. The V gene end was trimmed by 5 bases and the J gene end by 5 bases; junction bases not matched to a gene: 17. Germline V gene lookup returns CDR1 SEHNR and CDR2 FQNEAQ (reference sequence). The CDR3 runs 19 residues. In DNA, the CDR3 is TGTGCCAGCAGCCCCCACTTTAGCGGGGGGGCAGTCACCGACAATGAGCAGTTCTTC. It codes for CASSPHFSGGAVTDNEQFF.

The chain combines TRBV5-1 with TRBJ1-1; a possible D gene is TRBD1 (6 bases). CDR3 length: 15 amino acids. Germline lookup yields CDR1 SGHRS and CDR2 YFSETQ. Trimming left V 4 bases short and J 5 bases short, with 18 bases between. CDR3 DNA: TGCGCCAGCAGCCTATCACAGGGTATGGGGACTGAAGCTTTCTTT. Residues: CASSLSQGMGTEAFF.

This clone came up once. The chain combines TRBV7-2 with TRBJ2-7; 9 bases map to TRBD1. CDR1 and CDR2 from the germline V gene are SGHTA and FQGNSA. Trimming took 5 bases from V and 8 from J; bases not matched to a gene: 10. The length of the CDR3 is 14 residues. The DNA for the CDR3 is TGTGCCAGCAGCCTACCCGGGACAGGGCGTAAGCAGTACTTC. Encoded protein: CASSLPGTGRKQYF.

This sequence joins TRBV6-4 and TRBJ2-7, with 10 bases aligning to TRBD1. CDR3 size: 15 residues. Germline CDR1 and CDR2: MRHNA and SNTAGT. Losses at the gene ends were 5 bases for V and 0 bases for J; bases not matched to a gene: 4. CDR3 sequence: CASSPGQGHSYEQYF. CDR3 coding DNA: TGTGCCAGCAGTCCGGGACAGGGGCACTCCTACGAGCAGTACTTC.

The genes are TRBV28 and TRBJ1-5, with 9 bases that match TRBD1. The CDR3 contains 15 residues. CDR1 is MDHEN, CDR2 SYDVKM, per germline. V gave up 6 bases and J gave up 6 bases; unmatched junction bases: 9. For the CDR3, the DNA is TGTGCCAGCAGAATTACAGGGGGCGCGGGTCAGCCCCAGCATTTT. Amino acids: CASRITGGAGQPQHF. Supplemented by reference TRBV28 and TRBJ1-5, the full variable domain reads DVKVTQSSRYLVKRTGEKVFLECVQDMDHENMFWYRQDPGLGLRLIYFSYDVKMKEKGDIPEGYSVSREKKERFSLILESASTNQTSMYLCASRITGGAGQPQHFGDGTRLSIL.

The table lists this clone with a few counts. The chain's CDR3 is CASSQVWGQQPQHF. CDR3 nucleotides: TGCGCCAGCAGCCAAGTGTGGGGGCAACAGCCCCAGCATTTT. The rearrangement links TRBV4-1 to TRBJ1-5, with a possible D match to TRBD1 (6 bases). CDR3 size: 14 residues. V dropped 1 base and J dropped 7 bases, with 11 bases sitting between them. Per the germline V gene, CDR1 is MGHRA and CDR2 is YSYEKL.

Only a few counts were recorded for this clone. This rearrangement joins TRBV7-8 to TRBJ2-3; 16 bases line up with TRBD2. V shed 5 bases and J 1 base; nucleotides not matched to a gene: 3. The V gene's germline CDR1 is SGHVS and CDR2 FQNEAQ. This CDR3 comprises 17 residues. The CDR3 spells CASSRGLAGGGTDTQYF. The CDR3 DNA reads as TGTGCCAGCAGCAGGGGACTAGCGGGGGGGGGCACAGATACGCAGTATTTT.

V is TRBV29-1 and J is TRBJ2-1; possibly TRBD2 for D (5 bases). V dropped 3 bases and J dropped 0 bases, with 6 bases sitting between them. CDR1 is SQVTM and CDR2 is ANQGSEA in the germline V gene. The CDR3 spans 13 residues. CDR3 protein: CSVDGGSYNEQFF. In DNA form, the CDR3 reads TGCAGCGTTGACGGAGGCTCCTACAATGAGCAGTTCTTC.

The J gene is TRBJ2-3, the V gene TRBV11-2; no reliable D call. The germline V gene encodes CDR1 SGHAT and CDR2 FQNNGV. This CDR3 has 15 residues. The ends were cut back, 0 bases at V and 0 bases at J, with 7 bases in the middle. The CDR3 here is CASSLDAVSTDTQYF. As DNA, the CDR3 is TGTGCCAGCAGCTTAGATGCAGTTAGCACAGATACGCAGTATTTT.